This passage covers 23 T cell receptor beta chains from one sample sequenced in a study of OX40 agonist ivuxolimab in advanced cancers. The protocol was immunoSEQ multiplex PCR, while the TCRdb copy is restricted to in-frame clones and leaves out a portion. The profile shows 30,000 to 45,000 clones, less than 85% of them singletons. The source material was CD4+ or CD8+ T cells sorted from blood, sampled in a trial of the OX40 agonist ivuxolimab. The source of these receptors is an adult with an advanced solid tumor such as melanoma, head and neck, liver or kidney cancer.

This sequence joins TRBV28 and TRBJ1-1; D is uncertain. Germline CDR1 reads MDHEN; CDR2 reads SYDVKM. This CDR3 contains 15 residues. V lost 8 bases to trimming and J lost 3 bases, with 19 bases between them. The CDR3 sequence is CASSLPGAWDTEAFF. In DNA, the CDR3 is TGTGCCAGCTCCCTCCCCGGAGCATGGGACACTGAAGCTTTCTTT.

This chain links TRBV6-1 with TRBJ2-2; the D gene is possibly TRBD1 (6 bases). The V gene lost 7 bases and the J gene lost 0 bases, with 12 bases spanning the gap. This CDR3 is 15 amino acids long. The germline gives CDR1 MNHNS, CDR2 SASEGT. DNA for the CDR3: TGTGCCAGCAAAGGGGGACATTCGAACACCGGGGAGCTGTTTTTT. Translation: CASKGGHSNTGELFF.

The chain uses TRBV6-1 and TRBJ2-2, with D possibly being TRBD1 (5 bases). CDR3 length equals 13 residues. Trimming removed 1 base at V and 6 bases at J, with 6 bases between. From germline, CDR1 is MNHNS and CDR2 SASEGT. CDR3 DNA: TGTGCCAGCAGTGAAGGCAGGGCCGGGGAGCTGTTTTTT. Protein product: CASSEGRAGELFF.

V and J are TRBV7-9 and TRBJ2-6, with D perhaps being TRBD1 or TRBD2 (5 bases each). The germline CDR1 and CDR2 sequences are SEHNR and FQNEAQ (reference sequence). Trimming stripped 3 bases from V and 4 bases from J, with 13 bases between. The CDR3 runs to 16 residues. In DNA form, the CDR3 reads TGTGCCAGCAGCTTGAGGGGACCCAGGGGGGCCAACGTCCTGACTTTC. Translation: CASSLRGPRGANVLTF.

The chain recombines TRBV5-6 with TRBJ1-6; D remains ambiguous. Deletions cut 4 bases from V and 3 bases from J, with 17 bases between. Per germline, CDR1 SGHDT and CDR2 YYEEEE. CDR3 length equals 17 residues. CDR3 coding DNA: TGTGCCAGCAGCCACGGAGGAGTGTGGATCTATAATTCACCCCTCCACTTT. It translates to CASSHGGVWIYNSPLHF.

The gene calls are TRBV23-1 and TRBJ2-3; possible D gene TRBD2, 6 bases. TRBV23-1 is an open reading frame, and its role is uncertain. This CDR3 has 14 amino acids. V shed 0 bases and J shed 4 bases, with 8 bases lying between them. For the CDR3, the DNA is TGCGCCAGCAGTCAATCGGGGGGTTCAGATACGCAGTATTTT. Its translation: CASSQSGGSDTQYF.

The DNA of the CDR3 is TGCGCCAGCAGCCAAGGGACAGTACGCTCACCCCTCCACTTT. Translating it yields CASSQGTVRSPLHF. The V call is TRBV4-3, the J call TRBJ1-6; D perhaps matches TRBD1 (6 bases). The germline V gene encodes CDR1 LGHNA and CDR2 YSLEER. There are 14 residues in the CDR3. V lost 1 base and J lost 10, with 11 bases in between.

This rearrangement joins TRBV6-6 to TRBJ1-1; TRBD1 might be the D (6 bases). Trimming shortened V by 0 bases and J by 7 bases, and 12 bases separated the two germline ends. Germline V CDR1 and CDR2: MNHNY, SVGAGI (reference sequence). This CDR3 contains 14 residues. The CDR3, as DNA: TGTGCCAGCAGTTACTCGACCCGGACAGTTGAAGCTTTCTTT. Residues: CASSYSTRTVEAFF.

J is TRBJ1-1 and V is TRBV6-1; D is ambiguous. The ends were cut back, 4 bases at V and 0 bases at J, with 6 bases in the middle. Looked up from germline, CDR1 is MNHNS and CDR2 is SASEGT. The CDR3 loop spans 13 amino acids. The DNA for the CDR3 is TGTGCCAGCAGTGCAACCCTGAACACTGAAGCTTTCTTT. Its protein product is CASSATLNTEAFF.

This sequence joins TRBV29-1 and TRBJ1-1; 9 positions match TRBD1. This CDR3 region has 14 residues. Germline assignment: CDR1 SQVTM and CDR2 ANQGSEA. Trimming took 6 bases from V and 0 from J; bases not matched to a gene: 5. CDR3 residues: CSVAQGALNTEAFF. The CDR3 coding sequence is TGCAGCGTGGCACAGGGGGCCTTGAACACTGAAGCTTTCTTT.

The chain has TRBV6-5 and TRBJ1-2; D call uncertain. CDR3 length: 12 amino acids. In germline, CDR1 is MNHEY, CDR2 SVGAGI. Trimming removed 0 bases from V and 14 bases from J, with 13 bases in between. CDR3 DNA: TGTGCCAGCAGTTACTCGGTCAACGCGGGGACCTTC. Translation: CASSYSVNAGTF.

This chain joins TRBV5-6 and TRBJ2-1, with D unclear. V lost 2 bases and J 3 bases, leaving 0 bases between the germline ends. The CDR3 loop spans 11 amino acids. Germline CDR1 and CDR2: SGHDT and YYEEEE. The CDR3 sequence is CASSFYNEQFF. CDR3 bases: TGTGCCAGCAGCTTCTACAATGAGCAGTTCTTC.

The chain couples TRBV5-4 to TRBJ2-1; perhaps TRBD1 as D (7 bases). Germline-derived CDR1 and CDR2 are SGHNT and YYREEE (reference sequence). This CDR3 is 13 amino acids long. The germline V and J ends were trimmed by 3 bases and 8 bases, with 12 bases remaining between them. The CDR3 loop is CASSWTGGDEQFF. Here the CDR3 DNA reads TGTGCCAGCAGCTGGACAGGAGGGGATGAGCAGTTCTTC.

V and J are TRBV11-2 and TRBJ2-6; tentative D call: TRBD2 (5 bases). Germline V gene sequence: CDR1 SGHAT, CDR2 FQNNGV. V shed 3 bases and J shed 0 bases, with 12 bases lying between them. This CDR3 comprises 17 residues. The CDR3 protein is CASSFPLGSSGANVLTF. The CDR3 DNA is TGTGCCAGCAGCTTCCCCCTGGGGAGCTCTGGGGCCAACGTCCTGACTTTC.

The V and J genes are TRBV7-9 and TRBJ1-5; D remains ambiguous. The length of the CDR3 is 14 residues. Per germline, CDR1 SEHNR and CDR2 FQNEAQ (reference sequence). The V end lost 5 bases, the J end lost 6 bases, and 14 bases lay between the germline ends. The CDR3 DNA reads as TGTGCCAGCAGCCTGGCCGGGATGGGTCAGCCCCAGCATTTT. Amino acid sequence: CASSLAGMGQPQHF.

V is TRBV19 and J is TRBJ1-3; D uncertain. The CDR3 consists of 13 residues. Trimming removed 7 bases from V and 1 base from J, with 8 bases in between. From germline, CDR1 is LNHDA and CDR2 SQIVND (reference sequence). CDR3 protein: CASNEVSGNTIYF. For the CDR3, the DNA is TGTGCCAGTAACGAGGTTTCTGGAAACACCATATATTTT. The full variable domain, with the rest looked up from reference TRBV19 and TRBJ1-3, is DGGITQSPKYLFRKEGQNVTLSCEQNLNHDAMYWYRQDPGQGLRLIYYSQIVNDFQKGDIAEGYSVSREKKESFPLTVTSAQKNPTAFYLCASNEVSGNTIYFGEGSWLTVV.

The chain carries TRBV20-1 and TRBJ1-4; no clear D. This CDR3 spans 11 amino acids. CDR1 and CDR2 from the germline V gene are DFQATT and SNEGSKA (reference sequence). V was trimmed by 6 bases and J by 10 bases, leaving 12 bases between them. CDR3: CSALDGGKLFF. As DNA, the CDR3 is TGCAGTGCCTTGGACGGTGGAAAACTGTTTTTT.

The chain recombines TRBV18 with TRBJ1-2; TRBD1 matches at 8 bases. The V gene's germline CDR1 is KGHSH and CDR2 LQKENI. V trimming: 3 bases; J trimming: 4 bases; junction bases outside the gene matches: 13. This CDR3 contains 17 residues. The CDR3: CASSPKTGVSVSYGYTF. In DNA, the CDR3 is TGTGCCAGCTCACCCAAGACAGGGGTCAGCGTCAGCTATGGCTACACCTTC.

This sequence joins TRBV18 and TRBJ1-3; D is undetermined. The CDR3 extends over 16 amino acids. The V and J ends lost 3 bases and 7 bases respectively, with 19 bases between them. From germline, CDR1 is KGHSH and CDR2 LQKENI. CDR3 amino acids: CASSPRTQTVGNTIYF. The CDR3 DNA reads TGTGCCAGCTCACCCCGTACTCAGACCGTCGGCAACACCATATATTTT.

The table lists this clone with a few counts. The chain carries TRBV7-9 and TRBJ1-2; maybe TRBD1 (6 bases). V lost 7 bases to trimming and J lost 6 bases, with 15 bases between them. The CDR3 contains 13 residues. Looked up from germline, CDR1 is SEHNR and CDR2 is FQNEAQ (reference sequence). The CDR3 DNA follows: TGTGCCAGCAAAAGACGGGGGGCGGATGGCTACACCTTC. It encodes CASKRRGADGYTF.

The chain links TRBV5-1 to TRBJ2-2; 7 nucleotides match TRBD1. This CDR3 has 15 amino acids. Germline V lookup: CDR1 SGHRS, CDR2 YFSETQ. V trimming: 6 bases; J trimming: 7 bases; junction bases outside the gene matches: 12. In DNA form, the CDR3 reads TGCGCCAGCACCCCTCGACAGGGATTGGGCGGGGAGCTGTTTTTT. It is translated as CASTPRQGLGGELFF.

Written as DNA, the CDR3 is TGTGCCAGCAGCTTGGTTGGCGGGACTGGCACTGAAGCTTTCTTT. This encodes CASSLVGGTGTEAFF. The chain recombines TRBV5-6 with TRBJ1-1; D may be TRBD1 (5 bases). Trimming removed 0 bases from V and 4 bases from J, with 13 bases in between. CDR3 length: 15 residues. CDR1 is SGHDT and CDR2 is YYEEEE in the germline V gene.

The chain links TRBV7-9 to TRBJ2-7, with 7 bases aligning to TRBD2. Trimming took 6 bases from V and 7 from J; bases not matched to a gene: 12. The CDR3 runs 14 residues. In germline, CDR1 is SEHNR, CDR2 FQNEAQ (reference sequence). The CDR3 region is CASRISGEGWEQYF. The DNA for the CDR3 is TGTGCCAGCAGGATATCTGGGGAGGGGTGGGAGCAGTACTTC.